This paragraph reports one T cell receptor (beta chain). The entry originates in a study of CD8 T cells in Susac syndrome. About 0.45 to 1 ug RNA was reverse transcribed with random hexamers. Amplification of the TCR beta CDR3 was carried out by immunoSEQ multiplex PCR, which spanned a total of 54 Vbeta and 13 Jbeta segments. In TCRdb, the immunoSEQ multiplex PCR reads were re-called with MiXCR into one record per CDR3 protein. The repertoire holds 25,000 to 35,000 distinct CDR3 sequences, with around 94% as singletons. The CDR3 contains 15 residues. The germline gives CDR1 MNHNS, CDR2 SASEGT. Between the trimmed V and J ends, which lost 6 bases and 9 bases, there was a span of 21 bases.

The source material was CD8+ T cells from PBMCs. The receptor's source is a human donor in good health. The chain employs TRBV6-1 and TRBJ2-1; D might be TRBD1 (5 bases). The CDR3 loop reads CASRYTFTGQREQFF. The CDR3, as DNA: TGTGCCAGCAGGTACACATTTACAGGCCAGCGTGAGCAGTTCTTC.